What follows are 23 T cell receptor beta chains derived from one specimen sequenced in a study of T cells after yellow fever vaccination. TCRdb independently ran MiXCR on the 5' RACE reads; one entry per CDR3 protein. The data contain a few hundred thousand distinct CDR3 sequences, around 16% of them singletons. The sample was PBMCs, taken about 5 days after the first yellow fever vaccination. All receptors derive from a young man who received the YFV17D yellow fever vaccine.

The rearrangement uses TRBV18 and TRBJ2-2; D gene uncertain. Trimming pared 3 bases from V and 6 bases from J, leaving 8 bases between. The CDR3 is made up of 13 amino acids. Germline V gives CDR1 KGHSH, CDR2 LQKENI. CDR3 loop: CASSPSAAGELFF. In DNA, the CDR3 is TGTGCCAGCTCACCGTCGGCCGCCGGGGAGCTGTTTTTT.

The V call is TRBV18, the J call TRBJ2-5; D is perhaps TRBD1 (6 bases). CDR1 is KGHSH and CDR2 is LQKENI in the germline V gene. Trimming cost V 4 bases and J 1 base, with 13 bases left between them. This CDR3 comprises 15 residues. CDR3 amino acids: CASSRNRDTQETQYF. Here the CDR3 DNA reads TGTGCCAGCTCACGAAACCGGGACACCCAAGAGACCCAGTACTTC.

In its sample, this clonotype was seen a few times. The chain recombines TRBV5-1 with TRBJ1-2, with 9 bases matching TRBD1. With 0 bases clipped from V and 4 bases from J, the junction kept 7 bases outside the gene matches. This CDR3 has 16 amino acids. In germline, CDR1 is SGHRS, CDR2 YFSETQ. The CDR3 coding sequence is TGCGCCAGCAGCTTGGACCGGACAGGGGATCCCTATGGCTACACCTTC. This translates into CASSLDRTGDPYGYTF.

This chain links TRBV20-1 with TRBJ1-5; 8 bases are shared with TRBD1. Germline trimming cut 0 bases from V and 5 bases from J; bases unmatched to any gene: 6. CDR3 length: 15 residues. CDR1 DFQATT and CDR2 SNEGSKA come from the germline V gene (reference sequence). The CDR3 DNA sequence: TGCAGTGCTAGAGATGCGACAGGGGATCATCAGCCCCAGCATTTT. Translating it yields CSARDATGDHQPQHF.

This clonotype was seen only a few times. CDR3 sequence (DNA): TGTGCCAGCTCACCTAGGGACAGAGAGACCCAGTACTTC. This translates into CASSPRDRETQYF. V gene TRBV18 combines with J gene TRBJ2-5; TRBD1 agrees at 7 bases. V lost 3 bases to trimming and J lost 4 bases; unmatched junction nucleotides: 2. The length of the CDR3 is 13 residues. The germline V gene encodes CDR1 KGHSH and CDR2 LQKENI.

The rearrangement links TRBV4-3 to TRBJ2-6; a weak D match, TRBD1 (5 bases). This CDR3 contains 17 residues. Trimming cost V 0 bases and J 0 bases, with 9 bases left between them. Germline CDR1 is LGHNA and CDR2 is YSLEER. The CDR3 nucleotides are TGCGCCAGCAGCCAAGATAAAAGGGGCTCTGGGGCCAACGTCCTGACTTTC. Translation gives CASSQDKRGSGANVLTF.

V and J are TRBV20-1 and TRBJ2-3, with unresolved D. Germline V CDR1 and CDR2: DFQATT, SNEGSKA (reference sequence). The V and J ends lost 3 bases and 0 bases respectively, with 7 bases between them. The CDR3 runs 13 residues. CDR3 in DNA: TGCAGTGCTAGGGGCGCTAGCACAGATACGCAGTATTTT. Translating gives CSARGASTDTQYF.

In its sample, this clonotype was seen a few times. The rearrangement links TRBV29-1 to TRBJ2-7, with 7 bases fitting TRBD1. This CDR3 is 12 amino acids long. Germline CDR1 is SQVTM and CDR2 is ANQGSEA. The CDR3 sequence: CSFEGTAYEQYV. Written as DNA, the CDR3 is TGCAGTTTCGAGGGGACAGCCTACGAGCAGTACGTC.

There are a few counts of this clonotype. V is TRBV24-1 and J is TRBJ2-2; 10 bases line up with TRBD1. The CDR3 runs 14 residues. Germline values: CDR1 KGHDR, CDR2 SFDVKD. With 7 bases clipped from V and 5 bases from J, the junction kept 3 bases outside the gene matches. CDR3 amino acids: CATRRTGGTGELFF. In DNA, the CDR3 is TGTGCCACCAGGAGGACAGGGGGAACCGGGGAGCTGTTTTTT.

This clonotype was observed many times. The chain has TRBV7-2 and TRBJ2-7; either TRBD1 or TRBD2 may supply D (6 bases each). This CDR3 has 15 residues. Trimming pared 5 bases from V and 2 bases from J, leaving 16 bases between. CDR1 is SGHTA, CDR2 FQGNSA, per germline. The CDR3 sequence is CASSVSRGATYEQYF. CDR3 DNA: TGTGCCAGCAGCGTTAGTAGGGGGGCCACCTACGAGCAGTACTTC.

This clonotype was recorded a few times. Here the CDR3 reads CNSSQGGGYGYTF. The CDR3 nucleotides are TGCAACAGCAGCCAAGGAGGGGGTTATGGCTACACCTTC. The rearrangement links TRBV4-3 to TRBJ1-2; maybe TRBD1 (6 bases). Germline loops: CDR1 LGHNA, CDR2 YSLEER. The CDR3 spans 13 residues.

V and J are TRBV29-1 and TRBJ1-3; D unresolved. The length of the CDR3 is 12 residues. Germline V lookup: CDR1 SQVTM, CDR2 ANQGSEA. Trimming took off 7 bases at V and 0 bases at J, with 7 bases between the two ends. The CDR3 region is CSGHFSGNTIYF. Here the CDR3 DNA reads TGCAGCGGTCACTTCTCTGGAAACACCATATATTTT.

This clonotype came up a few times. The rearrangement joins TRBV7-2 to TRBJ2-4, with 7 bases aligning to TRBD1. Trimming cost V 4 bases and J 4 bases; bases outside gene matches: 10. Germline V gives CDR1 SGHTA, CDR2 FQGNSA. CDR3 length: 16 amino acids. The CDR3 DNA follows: TGTGCCAGCAGCTCGGAACAGGGGAACCTGAAAAACATTCAGTACTTC. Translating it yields CASSSEQGNLKNIQYF.

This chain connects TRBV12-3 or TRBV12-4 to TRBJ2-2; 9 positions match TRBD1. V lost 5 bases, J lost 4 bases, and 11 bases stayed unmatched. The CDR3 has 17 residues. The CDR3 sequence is CASSPTRGQGGTGELFF. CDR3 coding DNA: TGTGCCAGCAGTCCAACCCGGGGACAGGGCGGCACCGGGGAGCTGTTTTTT.

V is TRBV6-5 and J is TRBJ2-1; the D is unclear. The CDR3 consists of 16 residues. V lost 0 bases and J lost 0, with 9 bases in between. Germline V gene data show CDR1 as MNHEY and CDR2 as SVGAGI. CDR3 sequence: CASSYSRVISYNEQFF. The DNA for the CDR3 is TGTGCCAGCAGTTACTCTAGGGTGATCTCCTACAATGAGCAGTTCTTC.

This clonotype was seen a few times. CDR3 loop: CASSYSIYPGLTEAFF. DNA for the CDR3: TGTGCCAGCAGTTACTCGATCTACCCGGGGCTGACAGAAGCTTTCTTT. J is TRBJ1-1 and V is TRBV6-5; D might be TRBD1 (5 bases). Germline assignment: CDR1 MNHEY and CDR2 SVGAGI. The CDR3 is made up of 16 amino acids. V was clipped by 0 bases and J by 8 bases, with 19 bases between them.

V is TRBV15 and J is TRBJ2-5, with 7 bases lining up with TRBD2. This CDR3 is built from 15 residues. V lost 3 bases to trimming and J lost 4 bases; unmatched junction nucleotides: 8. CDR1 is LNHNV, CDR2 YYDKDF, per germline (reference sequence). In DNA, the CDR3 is TGTGCCACCAGCAGCCCGCTAGCGGCGTTAGAGACCCAGTACTTC. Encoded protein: CATSSPLAALETQYF.

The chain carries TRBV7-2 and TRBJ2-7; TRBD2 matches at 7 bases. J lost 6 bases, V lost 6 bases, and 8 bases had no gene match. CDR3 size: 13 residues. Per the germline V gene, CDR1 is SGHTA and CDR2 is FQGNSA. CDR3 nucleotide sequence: TGTGCCAGCAGATCAGCGGGGTTTAGCGAGCAGTACTTC. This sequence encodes CASRSAGFSEQYF.

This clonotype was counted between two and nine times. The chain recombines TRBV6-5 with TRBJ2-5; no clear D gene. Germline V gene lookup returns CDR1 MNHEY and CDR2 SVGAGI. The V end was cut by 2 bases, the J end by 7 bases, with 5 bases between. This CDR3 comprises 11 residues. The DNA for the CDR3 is TGTGCCAGCAGTTACATGACGACCCAGTACTTC. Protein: CASSYMTTQYF.

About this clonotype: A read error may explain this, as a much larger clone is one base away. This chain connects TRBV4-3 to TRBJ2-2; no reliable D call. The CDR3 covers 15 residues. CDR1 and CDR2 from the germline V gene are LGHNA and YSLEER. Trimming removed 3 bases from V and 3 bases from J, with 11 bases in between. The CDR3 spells CASSHLVGDTGELFF. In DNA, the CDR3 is TGCGCCAGCAGCCATCTGGTAGGCGACACCGGGGAGCTGTTTTTT.

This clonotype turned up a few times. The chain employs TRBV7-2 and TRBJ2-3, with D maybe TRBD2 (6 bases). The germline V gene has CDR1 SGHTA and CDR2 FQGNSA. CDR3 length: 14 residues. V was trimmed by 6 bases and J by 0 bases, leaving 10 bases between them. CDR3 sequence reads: CASRAGSSTDTQYF. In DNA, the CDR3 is TGTGCCAGCAGGGCGGGGTCTAGCACAGATACGCAGTATTTT.

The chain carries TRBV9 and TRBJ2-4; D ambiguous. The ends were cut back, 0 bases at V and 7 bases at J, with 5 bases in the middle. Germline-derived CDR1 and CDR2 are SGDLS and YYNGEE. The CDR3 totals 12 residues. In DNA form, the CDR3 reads TGTGCCAGCAGCGTAGCCCCCAACATTCAGTACTTC. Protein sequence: CASSVAPNIQYF.

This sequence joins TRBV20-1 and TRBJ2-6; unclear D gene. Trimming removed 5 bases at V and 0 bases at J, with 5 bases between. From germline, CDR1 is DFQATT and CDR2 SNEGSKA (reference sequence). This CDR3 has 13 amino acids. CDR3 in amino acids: CSADVSGANVLTF. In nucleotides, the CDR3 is TGCAGTGCTGATGTCTCTGGGGCCAACGTCCTGACTTTC.